The 25 T cell receptor beta chains below come from one sample, sequenced in a study of somatic mutations in cytotoxic T cells in rheumatoid arthritis. Measured with immunoSEQ multiplex PCR; TCRdb has only the in-frame clones, and not every one. The sample has 10,000 to 12,000 clones, approximately 80% seen once. Material: CD8+ T cells sorted from blood. These TCRs come from an adult with rheumatoid arthritis.

The rearrangement links TRBV28 to TRBJ1-2; the D gene is possibly TRBD1 (5 bases). Germline CDR1 and CDR2: MDHEN and SYDVKM. Trimming shortened V by 6 bases and J by 4 bases, and 12 bases separated the two germline ends. The CDR3 runs to 13 residues. The CDR3 DNA reads as TGTGCCAGCAGCGTGGGGGGAATCTATGGCTACACCTTC. This translates into CASSVGGIYGYTF.

The gene calls are TRBV30 and TRBJ1-2; D remains unclear. Trimming shortened V by 7 bases and J by 4 bases, and 13 bases separated the two germline ends. The CDR3 contains 12 residues. Germline V gene lookup returns CDR1 GTSNPN and CDR2 SVGIG (reference sequence). The CDR3 DNA reads TGTGCCTTAACAGCGGGCCTCTATGGCTACACCTTC. The encoded protein is CALTAGLYGYTF. The variable domain in full, with the rest retrieved from reference TRBV30 and TRBJ1-2, is SQTIHQWPATLVQPVGSPLSLECTVEGTSNPNLYWYRQAAGRGLQLLFYSVGIGQISSEVPQNLSASRPQDRQFILSSKKLLLSDSGFYLCALTAGLYGYTFGSGTRLTVV.

This sequence joins TRBV15 and TRBJ2-7; 9 nucleotides agree with TRBD1. CDR1 is LNHNV and CDR2 is YYDKDF in the germline V gene (reference sequence). V dropped 0 bases and J dropped 1; count of bases not matched to a gene: 4. This CDR3 region has 16 residues. CDR3 sequence: CATSRDPGTGSYEQYF. In nucleotides, the CDR3 is TGTGCCACCAGCAGAGACCCCGGGACAGGGTCCTACGAGCAGTACTTC.

This clone was seen a handful of times. CDR3 nucleotide sequence: TGTGCCAGCAGCTTAGTTTACACACAGAACACTGAAGCTTTCTTT. Its translation is CASSLVYTQNTEAFF. The chain carries TRBV11-2 and TRBJ1-1, with D unclear. The CDR3 has 15 residues. CDR1 and CDR2 from the germline V gene are SGHAT and FQNNGV. Trimming cost V 1 base and J 1 base, with 10 bases left between them.

This clone appeared a single time. The rearrangement links TRBV30 to TRBJ2-7; tentative D call: TRBD2 (5 bases). Per the germline V gene, CDR1 is GTSNPN and CDR2 is SVGIG (reference sequence). V lost 2 bases to trimming and J lost 1 base, with 12 bases between them. The CDR3 is 14 amino acids. The CDR3 loop is CAWSPGVGSYEQYF. In DNA form, the CDR3 reads TGTGCCTGGAGTCCCGGGGTTGGATCCTACGAGCAGTACTTC.

The chain is built from TRBV4-1 and TRBJ1-1, with TRBD1 as a possible D gene (6 bases). The V gene lost 1 base and the J gene lost 1 base, with 13 bases spanning the gap. CDR3 length equals 16 residues. Germline V gene data show CDR1 as MGHRA and CDR2 as YSYEKL. The CDR3 DNA reads as TGCGCCAGCAGCCAAGTTCAGGGGAGCGGGAACACTGAAGCTTTCTTT. Its translation is CASSQVQGSGNTEAFF.

CDR3 region: CASSLASGGLDEQFF. In DNA form, the CDR3 reads TGCGCCAGCAGCTTGGCCAGTGGGGGGCTCGATGAGCAGTTCTTC. J is TRBJ2-1 and V is TRBV5-1; either TRBD1 or TRBD2 may supply D (6 bases each). CDR3 length: 15 residues. V lost 0 bases and J lost 8, with 15 bases in between. Per germline, CDR1 SGHRS and CDR2 YFSETQ.

The chain recombines TRBV5-1 with TRBJ2-5; a possible D gene is TRBD1 (6 bases). Trimming left V 2 bases short and J 0 bases short, with 17 bases between. CDR3 size: 17 residues. CDR1 and CDR2 (germline): SGHRS, YFSETQ. CDR3 in amino acids: CASSLGPGTSYQETQYF. The CDR3 DNA is TGCGCCAGCAGCTTAGGGCCCGGGACATCGTACCAAGAGACCCAGTACTTC.

This clone ranks as medium-sized. The chain couples TRBV2 to TRBJ2-2; D is ambiguous. Germline-derived CDR1 and CDR2 are SNHLY and FYNNEI. V lost 10 bases and J 1 base, leaving 7 bases between the germline ends. The CDR3 contains 12 residues. DNA of the CDR3: TGTGCCACTTTACAGAACACCGGGGAGCTGTTTTTT. Its translation: CATLQNTGELFF.

The gene calls are TRBV6-6 and TRBJ1-2; perhaps TRBD1 as D (5 bases). Germline lookup yields CDR1 MNHNY and CDR2 SVGAGI (reference sequence). V was cut by 4 bases and J by 0 bases, with 9 bases left in between. The CDR3 has 14 residues. The CDR3 DNA follows: TGTGCCAGCAGTTTTGGGGGACCTAACTATGGCTACACCTTC. Amino acid sequence: CASSFGGPNYGYTF.

V gene TRBV7-9 combines with J gene TRBJ2-2; D remains unclear. V was shortened by 2 bases and J by 2 bases, with 12 bases between the two germline ends. Germline CDR1 reads SEHNR; CDR2 reads FQNEAQ (reference sequence). CDR3 length: 16 amino acids. The CDR3: CASSLFSVSNTGELFF. The CDR3 DNA reads as TGTGCCAGCAGCTTATTCTCGGTGTCAAACACCGGGGAGCTGTTTTTT.

V and J are TRBV5-4 and TRBJ1-2; D unresolved. Trimming left V 5 bases short and J 5 bases short, with 22 bases between. The germline V gene encodes CDR1 SGHNT and CDR2 YYREEE (reference sequence). The CDR3 extends over 16 amino acids. Here the CDR3 reads CASSTLDHVDSYGYTF. CDR3 in DNA: TGTGCCAGCAGTACCTTGGACCATGTCGACTCTTATGGCTACACCTTC.

V and J are TRBV13 and TRBJ1-2, with unresolved D. V gave up 5 bases and J gave up 6 bases, with 7 bases separating them. The CDR3 has 11 amino acids. The germline gives CDR1 PRHDT, CDR2 FYEKMQ (reference sequence). The CDR3, as DNA: TGTGCCAGCAGCCTAAACGATGGCTACACCTTC. Residues: CASSLNDGYTF.

The CDR3 region has the DNA TGTGCCAGCAGCTTGGCCAACAGGGGCGCAGGAAACACCATATATTTT. Translating it yields CASSLANRGAGNTIYF. The chain recombines TRBV5-6 with TRBJ1-3, with 7 nucleotides matching TRBD1. The germline gives CDR1 SGHDT, CDR2 YYEEEE. This CDR3 has 16 amino acids. The ends lost 0 bases at V and 4 bases at J; junction bases unmatched: 7.

The chain carries TRBV7-2 and TRBJ2-7; D unclear. The CDR3 totals 14 residues. CDR1 is SGHTA and CDR2 is FQGNSA in the germline V gene. Trimming took off 0 bases at V and 0 bases at J, with 6 bases between the two ends. As DNA, the CDR3 is TGTGCCAGCAGCTTAGCGGGGATCTCCTACGAGCAGTACTTC. This codes for CASSLAGISYEQYF. Looking up the rest from reference TRBV7-2 and TRBJ2-7 gives the full variable domain: GAGVSQSPSNKVTEKGKDVELRCDPISGHTALYWYRQSLGQGLEFLIYFQGNSAPDKSGLPSDRFSAERTGGSVSTLTIQRTQQEDSAVYLCASSLAGISYEQYFGPGTRLTVT.

This CDR3 reads CASSVGNTGELFF. In DNA, the CDR3 is TGTGCCAGCAGCGTGGGCAACACCGGGGAGCTGTTTTTT. The rearrangement joins TRBV9 to TRBJ2-2; no firm D call. Germline assignment: CDR1 SGDLS and CDR2 YYNGEE. The V gene lost 2 bases and the J gene lost 2 bases, with 4 bases spanning the gap. CDR3 length equals 13 residues.

The chain is built from TRBV5-6 and TRBJ1-1, with D unclear. The CDR3 covers 15 residues. Germline V gene data show CDR1 as SGHDT and CDR2 as YYEEEE. The V end lost 5 bases, the J end lost 6 bases, and 20 bases lay between the germline ends. CDR3 sequence (DNA): TGTGCCAGCAGACATATTTTGGACGGAGAACCTGAAGCTTTCTTT. It is translated as CASRHILDGEPEAFF.

The chain uses TRBV27 and TRBJ2-1, with D perhaps being TRBD1 or TRBD2 (5 bases each). Germline V CDR1 and CDR2: MNHEY, SMNVEV (reference sequence). The CDR3 contains 16 residues. V was trimmed by 5 bases and J by 5 bases, leaving 19 bases between them. The CDR3 reads CASSNHWGRGHNEQFF. The CDR3, as DNA: TGTGCCAGCAGTAACCACTGGGGTCGGGGACACAATGAGCAGTTCTTC.

V usage is TRBV13 and J usage is TRBJ1-6; 7 nucleotides agree with TRBD1. Germline CDR1 is PRHDT and CDR2 is FYEKMQ (reference sequence). V lost 7 bases, J lost 3 bases, and 6 bases stayed unmatched. This CDR3 region has 15 residues. The CDR3 here is CASMQQGNYNSPLHF. The CDR3 DNA sequence: TGTGCCAGCATGCAACAGGGGAACTATAATTCACCCCTCCACTTT.

The chain joins TRBV15 to TRBJ2-7; 8 nucleotides line up with TRBD1. From germline, CDR1 is LNHNV and CDR2 YYDKDF (reference sequence). J was trimmed by 2 bases and V by 0 bases; bases with no gene match: 6. The CDR3 is made up of 16 amino acids. In nucleotides, the CDR3 is TGTGCCACCAGCAGAGATCGGGGGACAGGCGCCTACGAGCAGTACTTC. It is translated as CATSRDRGTGAYEQYF.

V usage is TRBV5-1 and J usage is TRBJ2-3; D remains unclear. This CDR3 region has 15 residues. Germline V gene lookup returns CDR1 SGHRS and CDR2 YFSETQ. V was pared by 0 bases and J by 2 bases, with 10 bases between. CDR3: CASSLGGFLTDTQYF. Written as DNA, the CDR3 is TGCGCCAGCAGCTTGGGTGGATTCCTCACAGATACGCAGTATTTT.

The V call is TRBV11-3, the J call TRBJ1-5, with a possible D match to TRBD1 (6 bases). The V gene lost 5 bases and the J gene lost 2 bases, with 13 bases spanning the gap. The CDR3 consists of 15 residues. CDR1 and CDR2 (germline): SGHNT, YENEEA. The CDR3 here is CASSRKQGCNQPQHF. The CDR3 nucleotides are TGTGCCAGCAGCCGTAAACAGGGTTGCAATCAGCCCCAGCATTTT. The variable domain in full, completed from reference TRBV11-3 and TRBJ1-5, reads EAGVVQSPRYKIIEKKQPVAFWCNPISGHNTLYWYLQNLGQGPELLIRYENEEAVDDSQLPKDRFSAERLKGVDSTLKIQPAELGDSAVYLCASSRKQGCNQPQHFGDGTRLSIL.

The chain is built from TRBV5-1 and TRBJ2-3; 7 bases match TRBD1. Germline CDR1 reads SGHRS; CDR2 reads YFSETQ. There are 15 residues in the CDR3. Trimming took 0 bases from V and 4 from J; bases not matched to a gene: 5. The CDR3 sequence: CASSLDGQGADTQYF. In DNA form, the CDR3 reads TGCGCCAGCAGCTTGGATGGGCAGGGGGCAGATACGCAGTATTTT.

The V call is TRBV7-8, the J call TRBJ1-5, with D unresolved. The CDR3 is 15 residues long. CDR1 is SGHVS, CDR2 FQNEAQ, per germline. The V end lost 1 base, the J end lost 4 bases, and 11 bases lay between the germline ends. The CDR3 nucleotides are TGTGCCAGCAGCTTAGTGGCAGGAAATAATCAGCCCCAGCATTTT. Translating it yields CASSLVAGNNQPQHF.

V usage is TRBV5-1 and J usage is TRBJ2-5, with D perhaps TRBD1 or TRBD2 (6 bases each). Judging by the DNA end, TRBJ2-7 fits better; the J call may be wrong. Germline lookup yields CDR1 SGHRS and CDR2 YFSETQ. The CDR3 length is 15 residues. The CDR3 bases are TGCGCCAGCAGCTTGGCCGGCGGAGGGGGCTACGAGCAGTACTTC. Protein sequence: CASSLAGGGGYEQYF.